Here is one T cell receptor (beta chain) with its context. The germline V gene has CDR1 LNHNV and CDR2 YYDKDF (reference sequence). V was pared by 1 base and J by 2 bases, with 5 bases between. The CDR3 runs 14 residues. This sample is part of a study of TIL therapy for anti-PD-1-resistant metastatic lung cancer. Across the study: Progressing patients received lymphodepletion, expanded TIL infusion and IL-2. Tumors had a median PD-L1 proportion score of about 6%. Half of patients were current or former smokers.

The time point was: pre-treatment sample, taken before nivolumab and TIL therapy. Sequencing used immunoSEQ v3. Profiled with immunoSEQ multiplex PCR; TCRdb holds only in-frame clones, not every one. The table has about 60,000 clones, more than 75% seen once; the top ten hold roughly 2.6%. The sequences come from blood, collected at baseline. The chain joins TRBV15 to TRBJ2-2, with D unresolved. This clonotype originated in a person between 25 and 79 years old with non-small cell lung cancer. The CDR3 DNA follows: TGTGCCACCAGCAGAGCAGGAAACACCGGGGAGCTGTTTTTT. This gives the protein CATSRAGNTGELFF.